These 32 T cell receptor beta chains share one sample of origin, sequenced in a study of TIL therapy for anti-PD-1-resistant metastatic lung cancer. Time point meaning: pre-treatment sample, taken before nivolumab and TIL therapy. Pleural nodules or supraclavicular lymph nodes made up most of the excised metastases sampled. The immunoSEQ assay was v3. Here immunoSEQ multiplex PCR was the method, and the copy in TCRdb shows in-frame clones only, minus some. The sample holds 10,000 or so clones, around 56% seen once. Sample: tumor tissue, taken at baseline. The source of these receptors is a person between 25 and 79 years old with non-small cell lung cancer.

There are a few counts of this clone. The chain has TRBV4-2 and TRBJ2-1; 9 nucleotides line up with TRBD2. Germline V CDR1 and CDR2: LGHNA, YNFKEQ. J lost 0 bases, V lost 3 bases, and 6 bases had no gene match. CDR3 length: 17 amino acids. CDR3 DNA sequence: TGTGCCAGCAGCCACGCCCCGGGACTAGCCTCCTACAATGAGCAGTTCTTC. This encodes CASSHAPGLASYNEQFF.

The chain employs TRBV5-1 and TRBJ2-1, with TRBD2 identical over 8 bases. This CDR3 comprises 14 residues. The germline V gene encodes CDR1 SGHRS and CDR2 YFSETQ. V was pared by 4 bases and J by 2 bases, with 2 bases of the junction left unmatched. CDR3 DNA: TGCGCCAGCAGCGCCGGGGGGGCCTACAATGAGCAGTTCTTC. It yields the protein CASSAGGAYNEQFF.

This clone ranks as medium-sized. The chain is built from TRBV2 and TRBJ2-1, with D tentatively TRBD1 or TRBD2 (5 bases each). The V gene's germline CDR1 is SNHLY and CDR2 FYNNEI. Trimming shortened V by 1 base and J by 5 bases, and 6 bases separated the two germline ends. The length of the CDR3 is 13 residues. The CDR3 bases are TGTGCCAGCAGTGAAGGGGGGAACAATGAGCAGTTCTTC. This gives the protein CASSEGGNNEQFF.

The chain carries TRBV30 and TRBJ2-6; unclear D gene. The germline V gene encodes CDR1 GTSNPN and CDR2 SVGIG (reference sequence). V gave up 6 bases and J gave up 2 bases, with 8 bases separating them. The length of the CDR3 is 13 residues. Written as DNA, the CDR3 is TGTGCCTGTCGTTCAGCTGGGGCCAACGTCCTGACTTTC. It encodes CACRSAGANVLTF.

The genes are TRBV5-1 and TRBJ2-7, with 10 nucleotides matching TRBD1. V lost 4 bases, J lost 1 base, and 2 bases stayed unmatched. The CDR3 has 14 residues. Germline V gene lookup returns CDR1 SGHRS and CDR2 YFSETQ. The CDR3 here is CASSQGQGSYEQYF. In nucleotides, the CDR3 is TGCGCCAGCAGCCAGGGACAGGGGTCCTACGAGCAGTACTTC.

J is TRBJ2-5 and V is TRBV5-4, with unresolved D. Trimming removed 2 bases from V and 2 bases from J, with 10 bases in between. CDR1 is SGHNT, CDR2 YYREEE, per germline (reference sequence). CDR3 length: 14 residues. The CDR3 spells CASSFQLSQETQYF. The DNA for the CDR3 is TGTGCCAGCAGCTTCCAACTAAGTCAAGAGACCCAGTACTTC.

The chain links TRBV2 to TRBJ1-6; D gene uncertain. With 5 bases removed from V and 6 bases from J, the gap between germline ends came to 8 bases. Per germline, CDR1 SNHLY and CDR2 FYNNEI. The CDR3 has 13 residues. This CDR3 is CASSMSGNSPLHF. Written as DNA, the CDR3 is TGTGCCAGCAGTATGAGTGGTAATTCACCCCTCCACTTT.

This clone rates as medium-sized. The chain employs TRBV7-2 and TRBJ2-7; 9 bases agree with TRBD2. The CDR3 is 14 residues long. Germline V gene data show CDR1 as SGHTA and CDR2 as FQGNSA. V shed 2 bases, J shed 4 bases, and the junction held 3 bases outside the gene matches. The CDR3 DNA is TGTGCCAGCAGCTTACGAACTAGCGGGTACGAGCAGTACTTC. Its translation: CASSLRTSGYEQYF.

The J gene is TRBJ2-6, the V gene TRBV11-2, with D tentatively TRBD1 or TRBD2 (5 bases each). V lost 7 bases and J 0 bases, leaving 16 bases between the germline ends. Per germline, CDR1 SGHAT and CDR2 FQNNGV. The CDR3 runs 17 residues. CDR3 protein: CASKLIRESSGANVLTF. The CDR3 DNA is TGTGCCAGCAAACTCATCAGGGAGAGCTCTGGGGCCAACGTCCTGACTTTC.

The rearrangement links TRBV2 to TRBJ1-1, with 7 bases fitting TRBD1. The V and J ends lost 6 bases and 12 bases, in that order; junction bases with no gene match: 7. CDR1 and CDR2 from the germline V gene are SNHLY and FYNNEI. The CDR3 consists of 11 residues. CDR3 nucleotides: TGTGCCAGCAGAGAGACGACAGGGACTTTCTTT. The encoded protein is CASRETTGTFF.

J is TRBJ1-5 and V is TRBV6-5; 7 nucleotides align to TRBD1. Germline assignment: CDR1 MNHEY and CDR2 SVGAGI. The CDR3 covers 15 residues. The V gene end was trimmed by 1 base and the J gene end by 4 bases; junction bases not matched to a gene: 4. CDR3 residues: CASSYFDRDNQPQHF. The CDR3 DNA follows: TGTGCCAGCAGTTACTTCGACAGGGATAATCAGCCCCAGCATTTT.

The V call is TRBV2, the J call TRBJ2-1; TRBD2 aligns across 11 bases. The CDR3 runs 20 residues. CDR1 and CDR2 from the germline V gene are SNHLY and FYNNEI. V lost 7 bases and J lost 5; bases outside the gene matches: 22. The chain's CDR3 is CASILALGLAVAESDNEQFF. Written as DNA, the CDR3 is TGTGCCAGCATTCTAGCCTTGGGACTAGCGGTGGCGGAATCTGACAATGAGCAGTTCTTC.

This clone was counted only a few times. The chain employs TRBV6-6 and TRBJ1-2; D gene ambiguous. V was trimmed by 7 bases and J by 4 bases, leaving 10 bases between them. Germline values: CDR1 MNHNY, CDR2 SVGAGI (reference sequence). CDR3 length: 12 amino acids. DNA for the CDR3: TGTGCCAGCAAATTGGGCAGCTATGGCTACACCTTC. It specifies CASKLGSYGYTF.

V gene TRBV4-1 combines with J gene TRBJ2-5, with D perhaps assigned TRBD1 or TRBD2 (5 bases each). The J call may be incorrect, as the DNA end agrees better with TRBJ2-7. The CDR3 length is 15 residues. Germline CDR1 MGHRA, CDR2 YSYEKL. In DNA, the CDR3 is TGCGCCAGCAGCCAAGACGGGACGGTGTCCTACGAGCAGTACTTC. This gives the protein CASSQDGTVSYEQYF.

J is TRBJ2-7 and V is TRBV28, with D possibly being TRBD1 or TRBD2 (5 bases each). This CDR3 spans 15 amino acids. Trimming stripped 2 bases from V and 6 bases from J, with 17 bases between. CDR1 is MDHEN and CDR2 is SYDVKM in the germline V gene. The CDR3 is CASSLGGNRPGEQYF. The CDR3 DNA reads TGTGCCAGCAGTTTAGGGGGAAATCGGCCTGGCGAGCAGTACTTC.

V usage is TRBV4-1 and J usage is TRBJ2-1, with D tentatively TRBD1 or TRBD2 (7 bases each). Germline V gene data show CDR1 as MGHRA and CDR2 as YSYEKL. CDR3 length: 17 amino acids. Trimming left V 4 bases short and J 0 bases short, with 16 bases between. This CDR3 reads CASSLRGGGNSYNEQFF. Written as DNA, the CDR3 is TGCGCCAGCAGCCTCAGGGGGGGCGGGAACTCCTACAATGAGCAGTTCTTC.

The genes are TRBV5-1 and TRBJ2-5; no clear D gene. V shed 1 base and J shed 5 bases, with 12 bases lying between them. This CDR3 region has 14 residues. CDR1 and CDR2 from the germline V gene are SGHRS and YFSETQ. The CDR3 DNA reads TGCGCCAGCAGCTTGCAAGGCCAGCGCGAGACCCAGTACTTC. Protein sequence: CASSLQGQRETQYF.

This clone was observed a handful of times. At one end, the junction sequence differs from germline, possibly due to a read error. V gene TRBV20-1 combines with J gene TRBJ1-1; 7 positions match TRBD1. Germline CDR1 and CDR2: DFQATT and SNEGSKA (reference sequence). CDR3 length: 11 residues. CDR3 coding DNA: TGCAGTCCTAGGGGGCACACTGAAGCTTTCTTT. Its protein is CSPRGHTEAFF.

The chain carries TRBV18 and TRBJ2-7; D might be TRBD1 (6 bases). The V end was cut by 1 base, the J end by 6 bases, with 16 bases between. This CDR3 has 15 amino acids. CDR1 and CDR2 from the germline V gene are KGHSH and LQKENI. This chain's CDR3 is CASSPRGLTSSEQYF. The DNA for the CDR3 is TGTGCCAGCTCACCACGGGGGCTAACCTCTTCCGAGCAGTACTTC.

The V call is TRBV9, the J call TRBJ1-6, with D unclear. CDR1 SGDLS and CDR2 YYNGEE come from the germline V gene. The CDR3 spans 14 residues. Deletions cut 0 bases from V and 6 bases from J, with 7 bases between. The CDR3 nucleotides read TGTGCCAGCAGCGTAGAGCCGTTTAATTCACCCCTCCACTTT. This encodes CASSVEPFNSPLHF.

Only a few counts were recorded for this clone. J is TRBJ2-2 and V is TRBV19; perhaps TRBD2 as D (5 bases). Trimming removed 7 bases at V and 1 base at J, with 10 bases between. Germline V gene lookup returns CDR1 LNHDA and CDR2 SQIVND (reference sequence). This CDR3 comprises 14 residues. CDR3 region: CASNRRVNTGELFF. The CDR3 bases are TGTGCCAGTAATCGGCGGGTGAACACCGGGGAGCTGTTTTTT.

V gene TRBV19 combines with J gene TRBJ2-7; D could derive from TRBD1 or TRBD2 (5 bases each). Germline loops: CDR1 LNHDA, CDR2 SQIVND (reference sequence). Trimming removed 9 bases at V and 0 bases at J, with 12 bases between. The CDR3 is 13 amino acids. The CDR3 sequence: CASRDGTSYEQYF. In DNA form, the CDR3 reads TGTGCCAGCAGGGACGGGACCTCCTACGAGCAGTACTTC.

CDR3 bases: TGTGCCAGCAGTGGACGCGCCGGGGTCGACGAGCAGTACTTC. As protein: CASSGRAGVDEQYF. The chain combines TRBV6-1 with TRBJ2-7; a weak D match, TRBD2 (5 bases). V was pared by 4 bases and J by 5 bases, with 15 bases between. Germline V gene data show CDR1 as MNHNS and CDR2 as SASEGT. The CDR3 contains 14 residues.

In this sample, this clone turned up once. This chain joins TRBV11-3 and TRBJ2-1; 9 bases fit TRBD1. V shed 7 bases, J shed 7 bases, and the junction held 8 bases outside the gene matches. From germline, CDR1 is SGHNT and CDR2 YENEEA. This CDR3 has 14 amino acids. The CDR3 coding sequence is TGTGCCAGCACGGGACAGGGTTCCCCTAATGAGCAGTTCTTC. Translation: CASTGQGSPNEQFF.

The chain is built from TRBV30 and TRBJ2-5, with TRBD1 matching 7 bases. Germline CDR1 GTSNPN, CDR2 SVGIG (reference sequence). The CDR3 is made up of 15 amino acids. The J segment lost 5 bases and the V segment lost 3 bases, leaving 12 bases of the junction unmatched. CDR3 nucleotide sequence: TGTGCCTGGAGCCTAAAATGGACAGGCCAGGAGACCCAGTACTTC. Amino acid sequence: CAWSLKWTGQETQYF.

The DNA for the CDR3 is TGTGCCAGCAGCTTCCGAAACTATGGCTACACCTTC. Its translation is CASSFRNYGYTF. The rearrangement joins TRBV5-6 to TRBJ1-2; D remains unclear. From germline, CDR1 is SGHDT and CDR2 YYEEEE. V was trimmed by 2 bases and J by 2 bases, leaving 4 bases between them. CDR3 size: 12 residues.

This rearrangement joins TRBV27 to TRBJ2-7; 9 nucleotides align to TRBD2. The J segment lost 0 bases and the V segment lost 7 bases, leaving 13 bases of the junction unmatched. This CDR3 is 17 amino acids long. Germline V gives CDR1 MNHEY, CDR2 SMNVEV (reference sequence). This chain's CDR3 is CASMRAGGSQSSYEQYF. CDR3 bases: TGTGCCAGCATGCGGGCGGGAGGGTCCCAGAGCTCCTACGAGCAGTACTTC.

The rearrangement uses TRBV4-2 and TRBJ2-7, with D perhaps assigned TRBD1 or TRBD2 (6 bases each). Germline CDR1 LGHNA, CDR2 YNFKEQ. CDR3 size: 16 residues. Trimming shortened V by 0 bases and J by 0 bases, and 12 bases separated the two germline ends. CDR3 protein: CASSQDGGGSSYEQYF. The CDR3 coding sequence is TGTGCCAGCAGCCAAGATGGAGGGGGAAGCTCCTACGAGCAGTACTTC.

This chain joins TRBV5-4 and TRBJ2-3, with TRBD2 identical over 8 bases. This CDR3 has 15 residues. Germline V CDR1 and CDR2: SGHNT, YYREEE (reference sequence). Losses at the gene ends were 2 bases for V and 0 bases for J; bases not matched to a gene: 2. Here the CDR3 reads CASSLAGASTDTQYF. In nucleotides, the CDR3 is TGTGCCAGCAGCTTAGCGGGGGCCAGCACAGATACGCAGTATTTT.

The chain has TRBV27 and TRBJ1-5; weak D call: TRBD1 (6 bases). V was shortened by 1 base and J by 5 bases, with 15 bases between the two germline ends. Per germline, CDR1 MNHEY and CDR2 SMNVEV (reference sequence). This CDR3 spans 16 amino acids. Here the CDR3 DNA reads TGTGCCAGCAGTTTATTTTCCAACCCAGGGGATCAGCCCCAGCATTTT. Protein product: CASSLFSNPGDQPQHF.

By its share, this clone is medium-sized. J is TRBJ1-2 and V is TRBV19; D gene uncertain. There are 10 residues in the CDR3. Germline loops: CDR1 LNHDA, CDR2 SQIVND (reference sequence). V dropped 10 bases and J dropped 4 bases, with 7 bases sitting between them. This chain's CDR3 is CATNSYGYTF. The CDR3 coding sequence is TGTGCCACCAATAGCTATGGCTACACCTTC.

The chain uses TRBV2 and TRBJ2-1, with TRBD2 identical over 8 bases. Trimming at V came to 5 bases and at J to 2 bases, leaving 5 bases not matched to a gene. The CDR3 extends over 15 amino acids. CDR1 is SNHLY, CDR2 FYNNEI, per germline. CDR3 sequence reads: CASSPQREPYNEQFF. The CDR3 nucleotides read TGTGCCAGCAGTCCACAGCGGGAGCCCTACAATGAGCAGTTCTTC.